This TCR beta chain was recorded in a study of blood T cell repertoires in COVID-19. Across the study: Sites across the United States, Italy and Spain contributed samples from acute and convalescent COVID-19. PBMCs, B-cell-depleted T cells, or T cells were the source of the cDNA or gDNA that made up the material.

On this clone: Other DNA sequences of this sample code for an identical CDR3.

The CDR3 covers 13 residues. Germline V gene data show CDR1 as MGHRA and CDR2 as YSYEKL. V lost 0 bases and J lost 4, with 7 bases in between. Study processing details: Using reference gene primer amplification, nucleated cell counts were estimated. The protocol was immunoSEQ multiplex PCR, while the TCRdb copy is restricted to in-frame clones and leaves out a portion. For V, J and clone size, that table is used; D and trimming come from the DNA. The repertoire holds 100,000 to 130,000 clones, with less than 75% as singletons. Material for sequencing was peripheral blood. The receptor was isolated from a middle-aged woman with acute or convalescent COVID-19. The V call is TRBV4-1, the J call TRBJ2-7; D is unclear. This CDR3 reads CASSQDGPYEQYF. The CDR3 DNA sequence: TGCGCCAGCAGCCAAGATGGGCCTTACGAGCAGTACTTC.